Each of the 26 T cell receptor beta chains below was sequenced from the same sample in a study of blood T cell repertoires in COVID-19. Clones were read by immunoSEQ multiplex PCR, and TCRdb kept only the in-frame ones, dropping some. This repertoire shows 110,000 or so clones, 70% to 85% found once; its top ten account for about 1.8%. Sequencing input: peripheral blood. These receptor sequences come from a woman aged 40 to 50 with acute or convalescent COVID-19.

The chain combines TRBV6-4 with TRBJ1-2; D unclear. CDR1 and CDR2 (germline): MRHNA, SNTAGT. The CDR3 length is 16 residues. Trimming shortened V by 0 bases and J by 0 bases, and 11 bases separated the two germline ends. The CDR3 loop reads CASSDSIGVTNYGYTF. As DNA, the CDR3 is TGTGCCAGCAGTGACTCGATTGGAGTGACTAACTATGGCTACACCTTC.

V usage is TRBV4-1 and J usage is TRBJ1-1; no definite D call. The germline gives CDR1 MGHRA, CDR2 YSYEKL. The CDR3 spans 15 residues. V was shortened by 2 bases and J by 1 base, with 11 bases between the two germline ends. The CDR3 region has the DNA TGCGCCAGCAGCCAACCGACCCGGGGGAACACTGAAGCTTTCTTT. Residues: CASSQPTRGNTEAFF.

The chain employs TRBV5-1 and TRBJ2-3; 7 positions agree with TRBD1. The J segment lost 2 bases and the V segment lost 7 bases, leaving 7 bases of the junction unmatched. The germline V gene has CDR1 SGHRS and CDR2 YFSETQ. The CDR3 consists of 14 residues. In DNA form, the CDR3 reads TGCGCCAGCTGGACCGGACAGGTCACAGATACGCAGTATTTT. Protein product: CASWTGQVTDTQYF.

This CDR3 is CANSPGDNTGELFF. In nucleotides, the CDR3 is TGTGCCAACTCCCCAGGGGATAACACCGGGGAGCTGTTTTTT. The J gene is TRBJ2-2, the V gene TRBV10-3; a possible D gene is TRBD1 (6 bases). The CDR3 runs to 14 residues. V gave up 10 bases and J gave up 2 bases, with 14 bases separating them. Germline V CDR1 and CDR2: ENHRY, SYGVKD.

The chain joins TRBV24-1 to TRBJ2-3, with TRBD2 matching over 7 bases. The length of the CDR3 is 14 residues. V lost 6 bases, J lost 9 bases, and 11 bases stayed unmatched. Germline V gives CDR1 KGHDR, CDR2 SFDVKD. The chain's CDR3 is CATSSGLAEGTQYF. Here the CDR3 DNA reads TGTGCCACCAGTTCGGGCCTAGCGGAAGGAACGCAGTATTTT.

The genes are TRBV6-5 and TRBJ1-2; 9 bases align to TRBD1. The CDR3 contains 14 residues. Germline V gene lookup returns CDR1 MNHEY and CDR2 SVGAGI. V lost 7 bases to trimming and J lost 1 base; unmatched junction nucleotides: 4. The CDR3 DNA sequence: TGTGCCAGCATGGGACAGGGTCTTAACTATGGCTACACCTTC. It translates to CASMGQGLNYGYTF.

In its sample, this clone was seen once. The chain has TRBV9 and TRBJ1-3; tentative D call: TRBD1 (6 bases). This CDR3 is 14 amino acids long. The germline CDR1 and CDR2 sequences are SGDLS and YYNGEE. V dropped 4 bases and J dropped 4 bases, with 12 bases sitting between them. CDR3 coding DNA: TGTGCCAGCAGCCTCACCAGGGGAGGAAACACCATATATTTT. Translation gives CASSLTRGGNTIYF. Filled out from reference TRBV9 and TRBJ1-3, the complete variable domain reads DSGVTQTPKHLITATGQRVTLRCSPRSGDLSVYWYQQSLDQGLQFLIQYYNGEERAKGNILERFSAQQFPDLHSELNLSSLELGDSALYFCASSLTRGGNTIYFGEGSWLTVV.

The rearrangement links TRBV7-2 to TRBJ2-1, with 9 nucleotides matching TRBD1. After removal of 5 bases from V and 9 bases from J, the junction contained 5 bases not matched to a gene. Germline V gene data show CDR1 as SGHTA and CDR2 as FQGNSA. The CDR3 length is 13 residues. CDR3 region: CASSRTGVGEQFF. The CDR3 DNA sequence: TGTGCCAGCAGCAGGACAGGGGTGGGTGAGCAGTTCTTC. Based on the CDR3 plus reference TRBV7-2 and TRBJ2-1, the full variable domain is GAGVSQSPSNKVTEKGKDVELRCDPISGHTALYWYRQSLGQGLEFLIYFQGNSAPDKSGLPSDRFSAERTGGSVSTLTIQRTQQEDSAVYLCASSRTGVGEQFFGPGTRLTVL.

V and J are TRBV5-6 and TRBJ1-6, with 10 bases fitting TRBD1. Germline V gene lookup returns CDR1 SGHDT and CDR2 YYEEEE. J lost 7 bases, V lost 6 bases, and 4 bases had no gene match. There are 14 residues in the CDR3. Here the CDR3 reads CASTKTGGNSPLHF. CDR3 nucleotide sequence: TGTGCCAGCACCAAGACAGGGGGCAATTCACCCCTCCACTTT.

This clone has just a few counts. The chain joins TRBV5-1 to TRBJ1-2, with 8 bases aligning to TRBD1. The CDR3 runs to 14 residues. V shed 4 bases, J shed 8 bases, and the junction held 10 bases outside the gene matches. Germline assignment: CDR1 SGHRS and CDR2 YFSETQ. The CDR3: CASSANQGARGYTF. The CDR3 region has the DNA TGCGCCAGCAGCGCGAACCAGGGGGCGAGGGGCTACACCTTC.

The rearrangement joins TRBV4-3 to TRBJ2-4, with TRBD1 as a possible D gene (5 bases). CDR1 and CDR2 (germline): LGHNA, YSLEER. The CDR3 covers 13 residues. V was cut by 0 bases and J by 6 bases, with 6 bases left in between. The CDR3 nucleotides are TGCGCCAGCAGCCAAGACAGGGCAAACATTCAGTACTTC. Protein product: CASSQDRANIQYF.

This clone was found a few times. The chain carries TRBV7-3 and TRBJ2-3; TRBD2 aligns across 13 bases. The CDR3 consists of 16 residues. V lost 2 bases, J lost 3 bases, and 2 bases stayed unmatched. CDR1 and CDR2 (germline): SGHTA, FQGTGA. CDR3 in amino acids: CASSLWTSGGTDTQYF. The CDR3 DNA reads TGTGCCAGCAGCTTATGGACTAGCGGGGGTACAGATACGCAGTATTTT. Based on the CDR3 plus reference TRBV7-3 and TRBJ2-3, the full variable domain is GAGVSQTPSNKVTEKGKYVELRCDPISGHTALYWYRQSLGQGPEFLIYFQGTGAADDSGLPNDRFFAVRPEGSVSTLKIQRTERGDSAVYLCASSLWTSGGTDTQYFGPGTRLTVL.

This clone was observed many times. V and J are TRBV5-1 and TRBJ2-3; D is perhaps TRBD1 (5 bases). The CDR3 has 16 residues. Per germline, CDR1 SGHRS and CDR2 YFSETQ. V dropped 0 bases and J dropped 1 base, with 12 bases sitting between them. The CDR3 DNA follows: TGCGCCAGCAGCTTGGAGGGCAGGGAAGGCACAGATACGCAGTATTTT. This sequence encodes CASSLEGREGTDTQYF.

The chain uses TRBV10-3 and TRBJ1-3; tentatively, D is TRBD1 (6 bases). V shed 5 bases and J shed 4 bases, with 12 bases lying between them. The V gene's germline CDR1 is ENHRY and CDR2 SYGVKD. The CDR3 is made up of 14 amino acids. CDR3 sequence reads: CAISNRARGNTIYF. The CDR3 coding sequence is TGTGCCATCAGTAACAGGGCGCGGGGAAACACCATATATTTT.

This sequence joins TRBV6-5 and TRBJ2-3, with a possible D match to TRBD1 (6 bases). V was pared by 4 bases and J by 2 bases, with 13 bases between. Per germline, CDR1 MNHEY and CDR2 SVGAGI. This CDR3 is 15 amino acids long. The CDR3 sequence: CASSSGYRVTDTQYF. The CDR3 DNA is TGTGCCAGCAGTTCGGGGTACAGGGTCACAGATACGCAGTATTTT.

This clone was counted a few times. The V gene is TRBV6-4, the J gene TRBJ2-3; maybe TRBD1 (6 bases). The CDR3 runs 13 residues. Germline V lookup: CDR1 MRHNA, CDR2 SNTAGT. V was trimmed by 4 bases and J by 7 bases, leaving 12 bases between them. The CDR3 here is CASSASQGNTQYF. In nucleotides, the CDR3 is TGTGCCAGCAGTGCCTCACAGGGAAATACGCAGTATTTT.

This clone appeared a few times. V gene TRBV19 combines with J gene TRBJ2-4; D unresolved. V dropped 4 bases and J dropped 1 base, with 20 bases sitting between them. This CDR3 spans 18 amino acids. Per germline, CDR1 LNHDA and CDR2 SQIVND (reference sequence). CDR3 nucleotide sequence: TGTGCCAGTAGTACCCGCTGGGTGCTAGTCGGGGCCAAAAACATTCAGTACTTC. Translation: CASSTRWVLVGAKNIQYF.

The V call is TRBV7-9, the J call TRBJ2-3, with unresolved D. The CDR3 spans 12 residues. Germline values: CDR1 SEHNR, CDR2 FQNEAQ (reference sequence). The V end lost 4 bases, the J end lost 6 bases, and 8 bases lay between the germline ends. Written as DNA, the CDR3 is TGTGCCAGCAGCTCGTATTCCGATACGCAGTATTTT. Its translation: CASSSYSDTQYF.

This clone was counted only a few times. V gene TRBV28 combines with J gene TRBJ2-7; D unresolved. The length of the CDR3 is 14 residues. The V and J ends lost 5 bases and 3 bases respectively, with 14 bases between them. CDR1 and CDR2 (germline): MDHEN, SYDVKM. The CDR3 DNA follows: TGTGCCAGCAGTCCTCACGACATATACTACGAGCAGTACTTC. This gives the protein CASSPHDIYYEQYF.

The CDR3 DNA follows: TGTGCCAGCAGCTTTAGACCACAATGGACAGGGGTTGACACCGGGGAGCTGTTTTTT. It codes for CASSFRPQWTGVDTGELFF. The V call is TRBV11-2, the J call TRBJ2-2, with TRBD1 identical over 9 bases. CDR3 size: 19 residues. The junction had 14 bases not matched to a gene; V was cut back by 3 bases and J by 3 bases. The V gene's germline CDR1 is SGHAT and CDR2 FQNNGV.

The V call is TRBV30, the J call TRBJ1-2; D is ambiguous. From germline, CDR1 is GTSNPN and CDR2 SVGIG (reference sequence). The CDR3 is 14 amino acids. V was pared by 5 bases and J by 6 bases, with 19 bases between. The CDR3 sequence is CAWGGPGMRHGYTF. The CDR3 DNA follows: TGTGCCTGGGGTGGGCCTGGCATGCGTCATGGCTACACCTTC.

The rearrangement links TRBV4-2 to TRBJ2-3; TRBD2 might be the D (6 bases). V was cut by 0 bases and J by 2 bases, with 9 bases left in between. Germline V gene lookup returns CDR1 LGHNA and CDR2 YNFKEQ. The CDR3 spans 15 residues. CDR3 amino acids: CASSQERTTTDTQYF. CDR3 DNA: TGTGCCAGCAGCCAAGAAAGGACTACCACAGATACGCAGTATTTT.

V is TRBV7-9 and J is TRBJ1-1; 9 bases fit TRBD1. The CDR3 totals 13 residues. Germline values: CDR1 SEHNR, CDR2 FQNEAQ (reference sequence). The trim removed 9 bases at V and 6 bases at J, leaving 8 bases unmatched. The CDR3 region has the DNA TGTGCCAGTCAGGGACAGGGCGTCTCTGAAGCTTTCTTT. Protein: CASQGQGVSEAFF. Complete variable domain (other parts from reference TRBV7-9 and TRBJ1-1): DTGVSQNPRHKITKRGQNVTFRCDPISEHNRLYWYRQTLGQGPEFLTYFQNEAQLEKSRLLSDRFSAERPKGSFSTLEIQRTEQGDSAMYLCASQGQGVSEAFFGQGTRLTVV.

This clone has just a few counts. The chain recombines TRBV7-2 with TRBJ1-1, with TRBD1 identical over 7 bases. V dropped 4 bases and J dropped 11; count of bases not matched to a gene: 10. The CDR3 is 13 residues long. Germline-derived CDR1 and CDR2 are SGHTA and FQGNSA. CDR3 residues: CASSSDRVGSAFF. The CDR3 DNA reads TGTGCCAGCAGCTCCGACAGGGTTGGGTCGGCTTTCTTT.

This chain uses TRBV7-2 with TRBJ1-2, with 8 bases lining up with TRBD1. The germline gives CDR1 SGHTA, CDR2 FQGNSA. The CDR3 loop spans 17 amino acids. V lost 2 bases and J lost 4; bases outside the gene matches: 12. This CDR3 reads CASSLYGGFGQGYGYTF. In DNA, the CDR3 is TGTGCCAGCAGCTTATATGGGGGGTTTGGACAGGGCTATGGCTACACCTTC.

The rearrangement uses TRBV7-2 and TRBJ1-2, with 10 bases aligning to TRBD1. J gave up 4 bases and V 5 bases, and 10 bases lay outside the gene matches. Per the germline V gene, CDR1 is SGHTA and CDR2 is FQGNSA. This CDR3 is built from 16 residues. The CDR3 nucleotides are TGTGCCAGCAGCCACCGGGACAGGGGTTCCCTCTATGGCTACACCTTC. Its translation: CASSHRDRGSLYGYTF.